This T cell receptor beta chain is from a study of cytomegalovirus exposure and HLA in healthy donors (dated by TCRdb to about 2017). About the study as a whole: In an earlier analysis of around 540 of the donors, 276 Gb of sequence data and 120 million or so unique TCR beta sequences from 150 million to 200 million T cells were reported. An early release that covered 640 HLA-typed donors contained approximately 320 gigabases of sequencing data and tens of millions of unique TCR sequences. Of the approximately 400 genotyped donors, 75% to 85% were placed in the genetic ancestry cluster associated with self-reported Caucasian donors. The study was designed to test whether signatures of past pathogen exposure could be identified by cataloging public T cell receptors. The study used immunosequencing to profile the T cell repertoires of under 700 subjects and linked those repertoires to cytomegalovirus serostatus. In addition to the first cohort of 666 subjects, a separate validation cohort of about 120 different subjects was used. To predict cytomegalovirus infection status, the study brought together high-throughput TCR immunosequencing, statistical association of individual TCRs with disease status, and machine learning. In a later analysis, previously published TCR beta repertoires from fewer than 750 donors were re-analyzed and high-resolution HLA genotyping was added so that TCR occurrence patterns could be studied. In the later analysis, no new phenotypic data were used to find candidate immune exposures; instead, reliance was placed on TCR beta sequences and their occurrence across donors. An earlier analysis of some 500 of the donors used high-throughput TCR beta sequencing to judge whether each TCR beta V gene segment behaved as functional or pseudogenic. Donor age, sex, ethnicity and CMV serostatus were compiled together with the repertoire data. A later genetic analysis took genome-wide SNP genotypes for about three fifths of the 666 donors and used that subset as a discovery cohort. All discovery cohort repertoires had been generated on a single sequencing platform. Class I and class II HLA loci were covered by the typing at four-digit resolution. Typing coverage differed by locus: A, B, C, DRB1 and DQB1 were typed in roughly 629-630 donors, DQA1 in 522, DPA1 in nearly 610, and DPB1 in just under 480. Roughly 5 DR-DQ haplotypes were treated as single units for association and clustering because of strong linkage in the cohort. Among 398 genotyped donors of the cohort, an average of approximately 240,000 unique TCR beta nucleotide sequences was sequenced per donor, of which about 19% were non-productive. Beyond this particular receptor, the publication reports: When HLA alleles, especially DR and DQ, strongly co-occurred, attributing TCR associations to individual alleles was difficult. The study listed approximately 150 TCR beta chains as associated with cytomegalovirus. A later analysis found that most CMV-associated TCR beta chains appeared HLA-restricted, with HLA associations seemingly driven largely by CMV exposure. Compared with the 666-donor mean, donors in an Asian-associated ancestry cluster had fewer N-insertions in productive TCRs, according to a later genetic analysis. Because some donors lacked HLA typing at each locus, the association tests relied only on the typed subset. Because counts were too low, roughly 16 rarely observed V segments, including chromosome 9 orphons, were left out of the earlier analysis of over 550 of the donors. The cohort was sequenced for TCR beta chains only, and without alpha or paired-chain data the features that could be detected were limited. A further reported finding was that TCR beta sequences accurately predicted the HLA-A and HLA-B alleles for most subjects in the first cohort. In a later analysis, HLA-associated TCR beta chains were found to be more clonally expanded and to have lower generation probabilities than equally common non-associated chains. A cluster of highly shared sequence variants was judged likely to represent a technical artifact of the sequencing pipeline. In a later genetic analysis, a missense DCLRE1C variant was associated with V-gene and J-gene trimming of TCR beta chains, and the association was replicated in an independent cohort. A few of the identified cytomegalovirus-associated TCR beta chains were confirmed in vitro to be specific for cytomegalovirus antigens. According to the authors, the approach could potentially be generalized to other disease states and immunological phenotypes. In both the original and validation cohorts, the classifier was reported to diagnose cytomegalovirus status with high specificity and sensitivity. Broadly in line with IMGT annotations, most TCR beta V segments showed up in productive rearrangements about 90% or about 30% of the time in an earlier analysis of a few hundred of the donors. Because the 87-base-pair reads could not distinguish some IMGT-functional V segments, including TRBV6-2 and TRBV6-3, those segments were excluded. For the cohort, immune exposure information was limited to CMV serostatus. In a later analysis, about 16,000 TCR beta sequences were associated with specific HLA alleles at a false discovery rate of 0.05. A later analysis found that TCR association rates varied across HLA loci, with DRB1 alleles showing the most associated TCRs and HLA-C alleles the fewest. Sequencing depth was assumed to be roughly uniform across donors in the presence/absence analyses, though that assumption may not hold. A later analysis reported that several top co-occurrence clusters appeared linked to parvovirus B19, influenza, CMV and Epstein-Barr virus. Correlated functional status among segregating V segments might be attributable to linkage disequilibrium, but an unknown experimental factor could not be ruled out. While some public TCRs were present in many individuals, most TCR sequences turned up only very rarely across donors.

Based on the germline V gene, the CDR1 and CDR2 sequences are SGHTA and FQGNSA. V sheds 2 bases and J sheds 3 bases, leaving 5 bases between their ends. The CDR3 numbers 12 residues from cysteine through phenylalanine. Only the CDR3 portion is preserved as DNA: 36 bases, with reading frame beginning at the first base. The cohort was made up of roughly 670 healthy bone marrow donors. All cohort members were sampled while nominally healthy, although unrecorded immune exposures were likely present. The donor was CMV seronegative and was included in the group of around 320 seronegative cohort members. A peripheral blood sample was provided by each donor, and peripheral blood mononuclear cells were used for TCR beta sequencing. Genomic DNA extraction from the blood cell samples was performed with the Qiagen DNeasy Blood Extraction Kit. On this clone: Its antigen has not been determined. Per-base qualities were not stored, and no clone one base away is much larger.

The library was prepared using the immunoSEQ multiplex PCR assay. A mixture of 60 forward primers for TCR Vbeta segments and 13 reverse primers for TCR Jbeta segments was used in the multiplex PCR. A multiplex PCR assay on genomic DNA amplified the CDR3 region of rearranged TCR beta genes. The amplified TCR beta libraries were sequenced on the Illumina HiSeq System as 87-base-pair reads. As for the original processing: A later analysis counted about 82 million unique TCR beta chains across the 700 or so repertoires, and some 11 million of these chains were shared by at least two donors. Raw reads were error-corrected and collapsed into unique sequences by a nearest-neighbor algorithm in which closely related sequences were merged to remove PCR and sequencing errors. V, D and J gene segments were assigned by aligning CDR3 sequences to IMGT reference sequences. Each retained sequence needed at least a six-nucleotide match to both a V gene segment and a J gene segment. A rearrangement was called productive if the CDR3 had no stop codons and remained in frame with V and J, and every other rearrangement was called non-productive. Following IMGT convention, CDR3 was defined as the stretch from the second conserved V-encoded cysteine to the conserved J-encoded phenylalanine. Sequences without an unambiguous match to a single V gene segment were excluded from the earlier analysis of almost 600 of the donors. An earlier analysis of a few hundred of the donors called V segments functional above 56.7% productive rearrangements and segregating when the between-donor standard deviation exceeded 5%. A statistical classification framework was built to diagnose cytomegalovirus status from the catalog of TCR beta chain sequences. V and J gene assignment, in a later analysis, came from comparing TCR nucleotide sequences with IMGT/GENE-DB human TR gene sequences. Using the TCRdist pipeline, a later analysis assigned CDR3 sequences along with most-parsimonious VDJ recombination scenarios. A later analysis defined each TCR beta chain by its CDR3 amino acid sequence plus V-gene family, and excluded reads lacking a unique V-gene family. In a later analysis, 500 to 650 highly shared, low-generation-probability nucleotide sequences were removed to address suspected cross-contamination and a sequencing artifact. A later analysis calculated a clonal expansion index for each public chain from normalized within-repertoire ranks of inferred template counts. A later analysis computed generation probabilities with a VDJ recombination model fitted to out-of-frame rearrangements, and checked the results against IGoR. A later analysis scored TCR-TCR, TCR-HLA and TCR-CMV co-occurrence with hypergeometric tests, applying a repertoire-size bias correction to TCR pairs. In a later analysis, false discovery rates were estimated by permuting HLA or CMV assignments 20 times. In a later analysis, co-occurring TCRs were grouped using DBSCAN, with TCRdist sequence similarity added in when clustering inside HLA-allele-positive subsets. Co-occurrence clustering excluded repertoires with fewer than 30,000 or more than 120,000 public chains, plus five with anomalous nucleotide sharing. Not all clones reach the TCRdb copy of this immuneACCESS table, which keeps in-frame sequences only. Checked studies attribute under half of the gap to unresolved V genes and leave the rest unexplained. Clonal size and the V and J genes are those of that table, whereas D and trimming came from the DNA. This sample holds some 170,000 clones; about 81% were observed only once. 2.2% of the sample goes to the ten largest clones.

The chain is assembled from TRBV7-2 and TRBJ2-7; the D gene identity is not certain. The sample consisted of PBMCs. The source of this sequence is a woman between 25 and 40 years old in good health and CMV-seronegative. The nucleotide sequence reads TGTGCCAGCAGCTTATTTCGCTACGAGCAGTACTTC. It encodes CASSLFRYEQYF.